This T cell receptor beta chain was recovered during a study of CD8+ T cells in alopecia areata. Study findings and constraints: Scalp sample data also include resident alphabeta T cells from normal skin.

V dropped 2 bases and J dropped 1 base, with 9 bases sitting between them. Germline V CDR1 and CDR2: MNHEY, SMNVEV (reference sequence). The CDR3 runs to 15 residues. cDNA serving as the sequencing template came from extracted, reverse transcribed RNA. Assay used: immunoSEQ multiplex PCR; TCRdb lists only in-frame clones, some missing. Among fewer than 40,000 clones listed, approximately 65% were seen once. Concerning this clone: What it binds is unknown.

V is TRBV27 and J is TRBJ1-5; D is uncertain. The receptor was isolated from a human donor with alopecia areata. Sequencing used NKG2D-high CD8+ T cells sorted from blood. The CDR3 DNA sequence: TGTGCCAGCAGTTTAGCTGGCGTAAGCAATCAGCCCCAGCATTTT. Protein sequence: CASSLAGVSNQPQHF.